The 11 T cell receptor beta chains listed next were all sequenced from one sample in a study of T-cell reconstitution after alpha-beta-depleted transplantation in children. Researchers prepared the TCRbeta library using unique molecular identifiers, the study reports. MiXCR, applied by TCRdb to the PCR reads, yields one record per CDR3 protein. The top ten hold 27% of the sample, which has about 440,000 distinct CDR3 sequences, about 45% seen once. This specimen was PBMCs, taken before TCRalphabeta/CD19-depleted stem cell transplant. The source of these receptors is a girl aged 2-10 years with aplastic anemia, due to receive a stem cell transplant.

V is TRBV10-3 and J is TRBJ2-7, with D perhaps TRBD1 (6 bases). The CDR3 consists of 13 residues. The germline V gene encodes CDR1 ENHRY and CDR2 SYGVKD. V was clipped by 4 bases and J by 3 bases, with 10 bases between them. CDR3 in DNA: TGTGCCATCAGTGGGGGGACAAGCTACGAGCAGTACTTC. It yields the protein CAISGGTSYEQYF.

This clonotype was observed many times. This chain links TRBV20-1 with TRBJ2-1; no clear D. V gave up 0 bases and J gave up 6 bases, with 15 bases separating them. This CDR3 is 15 amino acids long. CDR1 is DFQATT and CDR2 is SNEGSKA in the germline V gene (reference sequence). The CDR3 loop is CSARDPAPPGNEQFF. Here the CDR3 DNA reads TGCAGTGCTAGAGATCCTGCTCCCCCGGGCAATGAGCAGTTCTTC.

This clonotype has just a few counts. This chain uses TRBV7-3 with TRBJ2-1, with TRBD2 matching over 9 bases. There are 16 residues in the CDR3. V was pared by 2 bases and J by 7 bases, with 9 bases of the junction left unmatched. Per germline, CDR1 SGHTA and CDR2 FQGTGA. CDR3 residues: CASSLSLAGRNNEQFF. The CDR3 DNA follows: TGTGCCAGCAGCTTATCGCTAGCGGGAAGGAATAATGAGCAGTTCTTC. The entire variable domain, with the rest obtained from reference TRBV7-3 and TRBJ2-1, is as follows: GAGVSQTPSNKVTEKGKYVELRCDPISGHTALYWYRQSLGQGPEFLIYFQGTGAADDSGLPNDRFFAVRPEGSVSTLKIQRTERGDSAVYLCASSLSLAGRNNEQFFGPGTRLTVL.

This sequence joins TRBV5-1 and TRBJ2-7; D might be TRBD2 (7 bases). Germline V CDR1 and CDR2: SGHRS, YFSETQ. The V end lost 4 bases, the J end lost 4 bases, and 18 bases lay between the germline ends. CDR3 length: 15 residues. CDR3 coding DNA: TGCGCCAGCAGCGAAAAGATAGGGGGGGTATACGAGCAGTACTTC. Translated, it gives CASSEKIGGVYEQYF.

This clonotype has ten or more counts. This sequence joins TRBV9 and TRBJ2-3; 7 bases map to TRBD2. Trimming took 7 bases from V and 5 from J; bases not matched to a gene: 7. The CDR3 consists of 13 residues. Looked up from germline, CDR1 is SGDLS and CDR2 is YYNGEE. CDR3 coding DNA: TGTGCCAGCGGTCGGACTAGTGGAGATACGCAGTATTTT. The encoded protein is CASGRTSGDTQYF. Looking up the rest from reference TRBV9 and TRBJ2-3 gives the full variable domain: DSGVTQTPKHLITATGQRVTLRCSPRSGDLSVYWYQQSLDQGLQFLIQYYNGEERAKGNILERFSAQQFPDLHSELNLSSLELGDSALYFCASGRTSGDTQYFGPGTRLTVL.

The chain has TRBV5-1 and TRBJ2-5, with a weak D call TRBD1 (5 bases). Trimming left V 4 bases short and J 0 bases short, with 13 bases between. CDR1 and CDR2 (germline): SGHRS, YFSETQ. This CDR3 is 15 amino acids long. The CDR3: CASSPNDSNQETQYF. CDR3 sequence (DNA): TGCGCCAGCAGCCCTAACGACAGCAACCAAGAGACCCAGTACTTC.

J is TRBJ2-7 and V is TRBV20-1; TRBD2 agrees at 10 bases. The J segment lost 3 bases and the V segment lost 5 bases, leaving 10 bases of the junction unmatched. The germline V gene encodes CDR1 DFQATT and CDR2 SNEGSKA (reference sequence). The CDR3 covers 15 residues. The CDR3 DNA follows: TGCAGTGCTCGACAGGGCTTAGCGGGAGGCTACGAGCAGTACTTC. As protein: CSARQGLAGGYEQYF.

This chain joins TRBV20-1 and TRBJ2-3; D is unclear. Germline lookup yields CDR1 DFQATT and CDR2 SNEGSKA (reference sequence). The CDR3 is made up of 10 amino acids. The germline V and J ends were trimmed by 7 bases and 4 bases, with 6 bases remaining between them. CDR3 coding DNA: TGCAGTGGCCCCCCAGATACGCAGTATTTT. Protein product: CSGPPDTQYF.

This clonotype has only a few counts. The chain recombines TRBV11-1 with TRBJ2-6, with 8 bases identical to TRBD1. J lost 3 bases, V lost 4 bases, and 11 bases had no gene match. The length of the CDR3 is 18 residues. The germline gives CDR1 SGHAT, CDR2 FQDESV (reference sequence). The chain's CDR3 is CASSSSWQGAFGANVLTF. The CDR3 DNA reads as TGTGCCAGCAGCTCGAGTTGGCAGGGGGCGTTTGGGGCCAACGTCCTGACTTTC.

This clonotype was seen repeatedly, ten times or more. The gene calls are TRBV29-1 and TRBJ2-5; D gene uncertain. This CDR3 is 11 amino acids long. Germline CDR1 and CDR2: SQVTM and ANQGSEA. Trimming stripped 8 bases from V and 0 bases from J, with 7 bases between. CDR3: CSSRYQETQYF. The CDR3 DNA reads TGCAGCTCCCGGTACCAAGAGACCCAGTACTTC.

This clonotype was observed a few times. The genes are TRBV7-2 and TRBJ2-2; tentatively, D is TRBD1 (5 bases). Trimming removed 11 bases at V and 1 base at J, with 8 bases between. The CDR3 loop spans 12 amino acids. Germline values: CDR1 SGHTA, CDR2 FQGNSA. The CDR3 sequence: CARGQNTGELFF. In DNA form, the CDR3 reads TGTGCCCGCGGACAGAACACCGGGGAGCTGTTTTTT.